A selection of T cell receptor beta chains follows, all from one sample in a study of T-cell reconstitution after alpha-beta-depleted transplantation in children. TCRdb analysed the PCR reads with MiXCR anew, one entry per CDR3 protein. The table includes under 250,000 distinct CDR3 sequences, 5.5% to 7% detected once. Specimen: PBMCs, collected before TCRalphabeta/CD19-depleted stem cell transplant. The source is a boy aged 2 to 10 with acute lymphoblastic leukemia, due to receive a stem cell transplant. The CDR3 runs from the conserved cysteine through the conserved F or W. D genes are given only for firm matches. Clone size is not always given. Where it is, it says once, few, many or a class for expanded clones.

J gene: TRBJ1-1
D gene: -
clone size: once
V gene: TRBV4-3
CDR3 DNA: TGCGCCAGCAGCCAAGAGGGGGTCGGGGGGGGCCGAGACACTGAAGCTTTCTTT
CDR3 protein: CASSQEGVGGGRDTEAFF

J gene: TRBJ2-7
D gene: -
clone size: many
V gene: TRBV20-1
CDR3 DNA: TGCAGTGCTACGACGGAATGGGAGCAGTACTTC
CDR3 protein: CSATTEWEQYF

J gene: TRBJ1-1
D gene: TRBD1
clone size: many
V gene: TRBV28
CDR3 DNA: TGTGCCAGCACCGCGCCGGGACAGGGCCCTGGGGCTTTCTTT
CDR3 protein: CASTAPGQGPGAFF

J gene: TRBJ2-7
D gene: -
clone size: many
V gene: TRBV5-1
CDR3 DNA: TGCGCCAGCAGCGGCTCCAGGGGTCCAATGATCTACGAGCAGTACTTC
CDR3 protein: CASSGSRGPMIYEQYF

J gene: TRBJ2-7
D gene: TRBD1
clone size: few
V gene: TRBV28
CDR3 DNA: TGTGCCAGCAGTTCCGACGGGACAGGGCCCCACGAGCAGTACTTC
CDR3 protein: CASSSDGTGPHEQYF

J gene: TRBJ1-2
D gene: TRBD1
clone size: many
V gene: TRBV11-2
CDR3 DNA: TGTGCCAGCAGCTTTACAGGGGGCTTGGTTGGCTACACCTTC
CDR3 protein: CASSFTGGLVGYTF

J gene: TRBJ2-7
D gene: TRBD2
clone size: many
V gene: TRBV7-2
CDR3 DNA: TGTGCCAGCAGCTCGAGCGGCCTAGCGGGCCAGTACTTC
CDR3 protein: CASSSSGLAGQYF

J gene: TRBJ1-5
D gene: -
clone size: few
V gene: TRBV28
CDR3 DNA: TGTGCCAGCAGGTCCCGTTATAGCAATCAGCCCCAGCATTTT
CDR3 protein: CASRSRYSNQPQHF

J gene: TRBJ2-7
D gene: -
clone size: -
V gene: TRBV20-1
CDR3 DNA: TGCAGTACAAGGACCTCCCCCTTCTACGAGCAGTACTTC
CDR3 protein: CSTRTSPFYEQYF

J gene: TRBJ2-7
D gene: TRBD2
clone size: -
V gene: TRBV3-1
CDR3 DNA: TGTGCCAGCAGCCAAGAGGCTAGCGGGAGGTACGAGCAGTACTTC
CDR3 protein: CASSQEASGRYEQYF

J gene: TRBJ2-5
D gene: TRBD1
clone size: -
V gene: TRBV30
CDR3 DNA: TGTGCCTGGAGTCTGACAGGGGGCTGGGAGACCCAGTACTTC
CDR3 protein: CAWSLTGGWETQYF

J gene: TRBJ2-5
D gene: -
clone size: many
V gene: TRBV20-1
CDR3 DNA: TGCAGTGCTCTTACCCCGTGGGGGGAGGAAGAGACCCAGTACTTC
CDR3 protein: CSALTPWGEEETQYF

J gene: TRBJ2-1
D gene: -
clone size: many
V gene: TRBV6-5
CDR3 DNA: TGTGCCAGCAGTTACTCGATTTATCGATCGGACAATGAGCAGTTCTTC
CDR3 protein: CASSYSIYRSDNEQFF

J gene: TRBJ1-6
D gene: TRBD1
clone size: -
V gene: TRBV20-1
CDR3 DNA: TGCAGTGCTACCAACCCGGGACAGGGGGGAAATTCACCCCTCCACTTT
CDR3 protein: CSATNPGQGGNSPLHF

J gene: TRBJ2-1
D gene: -
clone size: -
V gene: TRBV4-3
CDR3 DNA: TGCGCCAGCAGCCAAGGGTCCTGGCAGTATGAGCAGTTCTTC
CDR3 protein: CASSQGSWQYEQFF

J gene: TRBJ2-3
D gene: TRBD2
clone size: many
V gene: TRBV7-2
CDR3 DNA: TGTGCCAGCAGCCCTACTAGCGGGGGGGCCCCCACAGATACGCAGTATTTT
CDR3 protein: CASSPTSGGAPTDTQYF

J gene: TRBJ1-1
D gene: -
clone size: many
V gene: TRBV20-1
CDR3 DNA: TGCAGTGCTAGCCCGAACAAGAACACTGAAGCTTTCTTT
CDR3 protein: CSASPNKNTEAFF